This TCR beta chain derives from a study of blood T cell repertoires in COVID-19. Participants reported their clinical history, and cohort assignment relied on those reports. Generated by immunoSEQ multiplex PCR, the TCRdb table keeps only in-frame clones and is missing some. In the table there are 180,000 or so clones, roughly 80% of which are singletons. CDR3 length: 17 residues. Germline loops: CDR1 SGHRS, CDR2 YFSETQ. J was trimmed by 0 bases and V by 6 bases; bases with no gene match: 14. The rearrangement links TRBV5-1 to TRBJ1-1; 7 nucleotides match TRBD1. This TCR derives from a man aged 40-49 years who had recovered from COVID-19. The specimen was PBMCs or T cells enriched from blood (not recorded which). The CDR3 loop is CASTGPSGGKMNTEAFF. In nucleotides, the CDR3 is TGCGCCAGCACCGGTCCCTCAGGGGGAAAGATGAACACTGAAGCTTTCTTT.